The 27 T cell receptor beta chains listed next were all sequenced from one sample in a study of T cells expressing NK-cell markers. TCRdb re-called the 5' RACE reads, yielding one record per CDR3 amino acid sequence without DNA. The repertoire table contains fewer than 300,000 distinct CDR3 sequences. The specimen was blood T cells: a sorted CD56 or NKG2C T cell subset, CD4+ or CD8+ T cells, or bulk PBMC T cells (not recorded which). These receptors came from a woman aged 18 to 75 in good health.

V usage is TRBV6-2 or TRBV6-3 and J usage is TRBJ2-3; the TCRdb call, TRBD2, lacks DNA for checking. The germline V gene encodes CDR1 MNHEY and CDR2 SVGEGT. This CDR3 has 16 amino acids. CDR3 region: CASTPATTSGRDTQYF.

The chain is built from TRBV6-5 and TRBJ1-1; TCRdb outputs TRBD1, but without DNA this stays unchecked. CDR1 and CDR2 (germline): MNHEY, SVGAGI. The CDR3 runs 14 residues. The CDR3 here is CASSSGKGNTEAFF.

The chain carries TRBV16 and TRBJ1-5. This CDR3 is 14 amino acids long. Germline assignment: CDR1 KGHSY and CDR2 FQNENV. CDR3 amino acids: CASSQSSGDQPQHF.

V gene TRBV5-1 combines with J gene TRBJ1-1. This CDR3 contains 13 residues. CDR1 and CDR2 from the germline V gene are SGHRS and YFSETQ. Here the CDR3 reads CASSLGHSPEAFF. Full variable domain (outside the CDR3, taken from reference TRBV5-1 and TRBJ1-1): KAGVTQTPRYLIKTRGQQVTLSCSPISGHRSVSWYQQTPGQGLQFLFEYFSETQRNKGNFPGRFSGRQFSNSRSEMNVSTLELGDSALYLCASSLGHSPEAFFGQGTRLTVV.

The chain joins TRBV12-3 or TRBV12-4 to TRBJ2-2; TCRdb's D gene call, TRBD1, goes unchecked for lack of DNA. CDR3 length: 15 residues. The CDR3 sequence is CASSLRGGNTGELFF.

The chain couples TRBV20-1 to TRBJ2-1; TCRdb calls TRBD2, which cannot be checked without DNA. The CDR3 loop spans 15 amino acids. CDR1 and CDR2 from the germline V gene are DFQATT and SNEGSKA (reference sequence). The CDR3 reads CSALLPGLAGNEQFF.

V and J are TRBV7-3 and TRBJ2-5. The germline V gene has CDR1 SGHTA and CDR2 FQGTGA. The CDR3 has 15 amino acids. CDR3 in amino acids: CASSPTDRYQETQYF. Full variable domain (outside the CDR3, taken from reference TRBV7-3 and TRBJ2-5): GAGVSQTPSNKVTEKGKYVELRCDPISGHTALYWYRQSLGQGPEFLIYFQGTGAADDSGLPNDRFFAVRPEGSVSTLKIQRTERGDSAVYLCASSPTDRYQETQYFGPGTRLLVL.

This chain links TRBV10-3 with TRBJ1-1; TCRdb outputs TRBD1, but without DNA this stays unchecked. The germline V gene has CDR1 ENHRY and CDR2 SYGVKD. This CDR3 has 13 residues. The CDR3 region is CAISRDPDTEAFF.

The CDR3: CSARGGGNGELFF. The rearrangement uses TRBV20-1 and TRBJ2-2; TCRdb picks TRBD1, but there is no DNA to check that call. Germline V lookup: CDR1 DFQATT, CDR2 SNEGSKA (reference sequence). This CDR3 comprises 13 residues.

The CDR3 loop reads CSARSTRDRAKYNEQFF. The rearrangement links TRBV20-1 to TRBJ2-1; TCRdb proposes TRBD1, but this gene call is untestable without DNA. Germline CDR1 is DFQATT and CDR2 is SNEGSKA (reference sequence). The CDR3 length is 17 residues.

This chain uses TRBV28 with TRBJ2-7; TCRdb selects TRBD2, and the lack of DNA leaves this call unchecked. Germline CDR1 is MDHEN and CDR2 is SYDVKM. The CDR3 sequence is 14 residues long. The CDR3: CASKVSGSSYEQYF.

V gene TRBV12-3 or TRBV12-4 combines with J gene TRBJ2-7; lacking DNA, the TRBD2 call made by TCRdb goes unchecked. The CDR3 sequence is 14 residues long. CDR3 amino acids: CASSLVGVTDEQYF.

The chain links TRBV6-1 to TRBJ2-2; the TRBD2 assignment by TCRdb is unverifiable without DNA. Germline V lookup: CDR1 MNHNS, CDR2 SASEGT. The CDR3 contains 16 residues. The CDR3 sequence: CASSTTSGSRTGELFF.

The chain has TRBV20-1 and TRBJ1-2; TCRdb gives TRBD1 as the D gene, but with no DNA this cannot be confirmed. Germline CDR1 and CDR2: DFQATT and SNEGSKA (reference sequence). The CDR3 contains 16 residues. CDR3 loop: CSARGGGGQGSYGYTF.

CDR3 protein: CAWSGASADTQYF. The chain links TRBV30 to TRBJ2-3. This CDR3 spans 13 amino acids. The germline CDR1 and CDR2 sequences are GTSNPN and SVGIG (reference sequence). Filled out from reference TRBV30 and TRBJ2-3, the complete variable domain reads SQTIHQWPATLVQPVGSPLSLECTVEGTSNPNLYWYRQAAGRGLQLLFYSVGIGQISSEVPQNLSASRPQDRQFILSSKKLLLSDSGFYLCAWSGASADTQYFGPGTRLTVL.

This sequence joins TRBV7-2 and TRBJ2-3; checking the TCRdb D call of TRBD2 is not possible without DNA. There are 16 residues in the CDR3. Germline CDR1 is SGHTA and CDR2 is FQGNSA. The CDR3 region is CASTTQRAGGTDTQYF.

The chain combines TRBV12-3 or TRBV12-4 with TRBJ2-5; TCRdb designates TRBD2, a call that cannot be tested without DNA. This CDR3 is 15 amino acids long. The CDR3 reads CASSPLTSFEETQYF.

This chain joins TRBV7-6 and TRBJ1-5. CDR3 length equals 14 residues. CDR1 and CDR2 (germline): SGHVS, FNYEAQ. CDR3 sequence reads: CASSLGRLNQPQHF.

V is TRBV19 and J is TRBJ2-1; checking the TCRdb D call of TRBD1 is not possible without DNA. From germline, CDR1 is LNHDA and CDR2 SQIVND (reference sequence). The CDR3 loop spans 16 amino acids. This CDR3 reads CASSTFPGQGKNEQFF.

V gene TRBV6-2 or TRBV6-3 combines with J gene TRBJ2-7. Germline lookup yields CDR1 MNHEY and CDR2 SVGEGT. The CDR3 has 13 amino acids. CDR3 sequence reads: CASTQSSSYEQYF.

The chain carries TRBV7-8 and TRBJ1-6; TCRdb proposes TRBD1, but this gene call is untestable without DNA. The CDR3 length is 14 residues. CDR1 and CDR2 (germline): SGHVS, FQNEAQ. CDR3 in amino acids: CASSSDTSNSPLHF.

The V call is TRBV20-1, the J call TRBJ2-5; TCRdb's D call of TRBD2 is untestable without DNA. Germline CDR1 DFQATT, CDR2 SNEGSKA (reference sequence). The CDR3 is made up of 13 amino acids. CDR3 amino acids: CSAGRALQETQYF.

The V gene is TRBV20-1, the J gene TRBJ2-3. Germline assignment: CDR1 DFQATT and CDR2 SNEGSKA (reference sequence). The CDR3 extends over 12 amino acids. CDR3 in amino acids: CSARELSDTQYF.

The V call is TRBV27, the J call TRBJ2-1; absent DNA, TCRdb's TRBD1 call cannot be checked. The CDR3 runs to 17 residues. Germline-derived CDR1 and CDR2 are MNHEY and SMNVEV (reference sequence). CDR3 loop: CASSRTGTGSLGNEQFF.

This sequence joins TRBV12-3 or TRBV12-4 and TRBJ1-1; TCRdb lists TRBD1, though no DNA is available to test this call. The CDR3 loop spans 14 amino acids. The CDR3 loop reads CASRLRGEGTEAFF.

The chain employs TRBV4-3 and TRBJ2-3; the D call of TRBD1 rests on TCRdb alone, since no DNA is present to check it. Looked up from germline, CDR1 is LGHNA and CDR2 is YSLEER. CDR3 length: 18 residues. The CDR3 loop is CASSQVGTGLYSTDTQYF.

V is TRBV20-1 and J is TRBJ1-4; no DNA is available, so the TRBD1 call from TCRdb remains unchecked. Germline CDR1 DFQATT, CDR2 SNEGSKA (reference sequence). This CDR3 has 16 amino acids. The chain's CDR3 is CSAIGQDEETNEKLFF.